This T cell receptor (beta chain) originates from a study of shared clonotypes between healthy human individuals. The test was conducted at deep level. The table came from immunoSEQ multiplex PCR; TCRdb's copy has only in-frame clones and leaves some out. The sample consists of approximately 100,000 clones, 65% to 75% of them appearing once. Note on this clone: Its antigen is currently unknown.

The CDR3 has 14 amino acids. Trimming left V 5 bases short and J 1 base short, with 11 bases between. Germline V CDR1 and CDR2: LNHDA, SQIVND (reference sequence). All donors were healthy HIV-negative adults lacking recent acute infections or vaccinations. General study results and limits: The four-donor shared clonotypes exceeded non-shared clonotypes in generation probability, with non-shared ones scoring lower. Only blood was sampled, and tissue TCR repertoires likely differ from blood ones.

Source material: memory CD8+ T cells sorted from blood. Subset meaning: CD45RO+ cells pooled with CCR7-negative TemRA cells. The rearrangement joins TRBV19 to TRBJ1-1; D is unresolved. This sequence originates from a woman in her 30s in good health. The CDR3 DNA follows: TGTGCCAGTAGTTACCAGACGGCGAACACTGAAGCTTTCTTT. Protein sequence: CASSYQTANTEAFF.